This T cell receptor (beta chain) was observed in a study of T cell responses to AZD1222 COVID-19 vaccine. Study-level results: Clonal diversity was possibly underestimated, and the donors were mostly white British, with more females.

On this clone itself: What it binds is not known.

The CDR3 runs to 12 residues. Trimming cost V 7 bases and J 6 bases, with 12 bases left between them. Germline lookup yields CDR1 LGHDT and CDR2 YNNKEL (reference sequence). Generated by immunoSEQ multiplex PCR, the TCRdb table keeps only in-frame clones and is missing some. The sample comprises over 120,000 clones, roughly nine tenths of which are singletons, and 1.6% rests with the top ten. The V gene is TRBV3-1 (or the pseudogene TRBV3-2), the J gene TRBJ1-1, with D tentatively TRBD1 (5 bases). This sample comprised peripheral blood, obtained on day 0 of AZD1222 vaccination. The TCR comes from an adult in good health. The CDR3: CASINRGAEAFF. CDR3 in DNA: TGTGCCAGCATTAACCGAGGGGCTGAAGCTTTCTTT.